One T cell receptor beta chain is described in this entry. Its target is not known. PCR amplification relied on 60 Vbeta primers (plus 13 Jbeta primers). Only in-frame clones appear in the TCRdb table, and some are missing; sequencing was by immunoSEQ multiplex PCR. This sample has about 100,000 clones, with around 72% found just once. This specimen comes from a study of cytomegalovirus exposure and HLA in healthy donors. Study-wide results and limits: Cytomegalovirus association was assigned to around 150 TCR beta chains. The dataset shows that most TCR sequences were rare, while some public TCRs occurred in many donors. Later analysis showed most CMV-associated TCR beta chains appearing HLA-restricted. It was reportedly the case that the classifier diagnosed cytomegalovirus status with high specificity and sensitivity.

The V gene's germline CDR1 is SGHTA and CDR2 FQGNSA. This CDR3 has 15 residues. After removal of 5 bases from V and 0 bases from J, the junction contained 2 bases not matched to a gene. The rearrangement uses TRBV7-2 and TRBJ2-2; 8 nucleotides line up with TRBD2. Input material: PBMCs. This clonotype was sampled from a man aged 40-49 years in good health and CMV-seronegative. CDR3 DNA sequence: TGTGCCAGCAGCGGGGGACTAGCGAACACCGGGGAGCTGTTTTTT. Its translation is CASSGGLANTGELFF.